This T cell receptor (beta chain) was profiled in a study of blood T cell repertoires in COVID-19. The germline gives CDR1 MNHEY, CDR2 SVGAGI. V was pared by 6 bases and J by 7 bases, with 9 bases of the junction left unmatched. The CDR3 length is 15 residues. Repertoires were generated with immunoSEQ multiplex PCR, while TCRdb's copy carries only in-frame clones and drops some. The sample holds approximately 200,000 clones; about 90% are singletons and the top ten take 1.2%. This sequence was found in a man between 25 and 39 years old who had recovered from COVID-19. Sequencing input: PBMCs or T cells enriched from blood (not recorded which). The chain links TRBV6-5 to TRBJ1-2; 12 bases are a match to TRBD1. The CDR3 region has the DNA TGTGCCAGCAGCCGTTCCGGGACAGGGGGCCTTGGCTACACCTTC. It codes for CASSRSGTGGLGYTF.